Following are 23 T cell receptor beta chains from one sample sequenced in a study of cytomegalovirus exposure and HLA in healthy donors. It was with 60 Vbeta and 13 Jbeta primers that the PCR ran. Profiled with immunoSEQ multiplex PCR; TCRdb holds only in-frame clones, not every one. The sample yields roughly 170,000 clones, over 65% seen once. The specimen was PBMCs. The origin of the receptors is a female donor in good health and CMV-seronegative.

This clone has only one observation. This chain connects TRBV10-3 to TRBJ2-2; 11 bases agree with TRBD1. The CDR3 loop spans 15 amino acids. From germline, CDR1 is ENHRY and CDR2 SYGVKD. The V gene end was trimmed by 6 bases and the J gene end by 6 bases; junction bases not matched to a gene: 6. The CDR3 protein is CAIRGDRGSAGELFF. CDR3 nucleotides: TGTGCCATCAGGGGGGACAGGGGGAGCGCCGGGGAGCTGTTTTTT.

The chain combines TRBV5-6 with TRBJ1-2; D remains unclear. CDR1 is SGHDT and CDR2 is YYEEEE in the germline V gene. The CDR3 extends over 13 amino acids. Trimming left V 1 base short and J 5 bases short, with 9 bases between. Here the CDR3 DNA reads TGTGCCAGCAGCTTGCCCACAGCTTATGGCTACACCTTC. It specifies CASSLPTAYGYTF.

Worth noting for this clone: The junction and the germline gene differ at one end; a read error may be behind it. The chain recombines TRBV6-6 with TRBJ2-1; 7 bases are shared with TRBD2. Per the germline V gene, CDR1 is MNHNY and CDR2 is SVGAGI (reference sequence). This CDR3 contains 16 residues. CDR3 coding DNA: TGTGCCAGCAGTCACTCGGGGGGACGCTCCTACAATGAGCAGTTCTTC. This translates into CASSHSGGRSYNEQFF.

This clone was recorded a few times. The V and J genes are TRBV19 and TRBJ1-5; D may be TRBD1 (6 bases). Germline CDR1 LNHDA, CDR2 SQIVND (reference sequence). Trimming cost V 7 bases and J 0 bases, with 19 bases left between them. The CDR3 is 17 residues long. The CDR3 nucleotides read TGTGCCAGTAACGTCGATCAGGGGTTCTATAGCAATCAGCCCCAGCATTTT. It encodes CASNVDQGFYSNQPQHF. Variable domain in full (rest from reference TRBV19 and TRBJ1-5): DGGITQSPKYLFRKEGQNVTLSCEQNLNHDAMYWYRQDPGQGLRLIYYSQIVNDFQKGDIAEGYSVSREKKESFPLTVTSAQKNPTAFYLCASNVDQGFYSNQPQHFGDGTRLSIL.

The genes are TRBV25-1 and TRBJ2-7; 8 bases fit TRBD2. The CDR3 is made up of 14 amino acids. Trimming at V came to 8 bases and at J to 7 bases, leaving 13 bases not matched to a gene. Germline CDR1 reads MGHDK; CDR2 reads SYGVNS. CDR3 in DNA: TGTGCCAGCGAGGACGCCGGGGGGGGTCGAGAGCAGTACTTC. Its translation is CASEDAGGGREQYF.

CDR3 sequence (DNA): TGTGCCAGCAGTGCCCCGACTAGGGGAGAGCAGTACTTC. Translating it yields CASSAPTRGEQYF. The chain uses TRBV28 and TRBJ2-7; possible D gene TRBD2, 6 bases. Between the trimmed V and J ends, which lost 5 bases and 7 bases, there was a span of 15 bases. The CDR3 is 13 residues long. CDR1 and CDR2 (germline): MDHEN, SYDVKM.

The rearrangement links TRBV28 to TRBJ1-5, with D unclear. Trimming pared 8 bases from V and 7 bases from J, leaving 6 bases between. CDR1 and CDR2 (germline): MDHEN, SYDVKM. The CDR3 is made up of 10 amino acids. CDR3 region: CASPRQPQHF. The CDR3 coding sequence is TGTGCCAGCCCCAGGCAGCCCCAGCATTTT.

Here the CDR3 DNA reads TGTGCCAGCAGGATGACGGGACAGGGGACGGATACGCAGTATTTT. Amino acid sequence: CASRMTGQGTDTQYF. The chain joins TRBV6-1 to TRBJ2-3; 10 bases align to TRBD1. Trimming at V came to 6 bases and at J to 6 bases, leaving 9 bases not matched to a gene. Germline V gives CDR1 MNHNS, CDR2 SASEGT. This CDR3 comprises 15 residues.

This clone was recorded only once. The gene calls are TRBV29-1 and TRBJ1-1, with unresolved D. V was clipped by 0 bases and J by 10 bases, with 24 bases between them. The CDR3 extends over 16 amino acids. Germline CDR1 and CDR2: SQVTM and ANQGSEA. CDR3 coding DNA: TGCAGCGTTGAAGATCTTCGTCTACTCGCCCCAGGCCCAGCTTTCTTT. It is translated as CSVEDLRLLAPGPAFF.

The rearrangement links TRBV30 to TRBJ1-2, with D maybe TRBD1 (5 bases). Trimming left V 3 bases short and J 8 bases short, with 19 bases between. The CDR3 runs 14 residues. Germline CDR1 GTSNPN, CDR2 SVGIG (reference sequence). CDR3 coding DNA: TGTGCCTGGAGAAGAGGGACTTCCAGTGGCGGCTACACCTTC. Its protein is CAWRRGTSSGGYTF.

The genes are TRBV27 and TRBJ2-2; 8 positions agree with TRBD2. Trimming took 5 bases from V and 7 from J; bases not matched to a gene: 12. Germline V gene data show CDR1 as MNHEY and CDR2 as SMNVEV (reference sequence). The length of the CDR3 is 16 residues. The CDR3: CASSRRAGVEGGELFF. The DNA of the CDR3 is TGTGCCAGCAGTCGACGAGCGGGAGTCGAGGGCGGGGAGCTGTTTTTT.

The chain has TRBV19 and TRBJ1-3, with TRBD1 matching 7 bases. Losses at the gene ends were 3 bases for V and 0 bases for J; bases not matched to a gene: 8. Looked up from germline, CDR1 is LNHDA and CDR2 is SQIVND (reference sequence). The CDR3 length is 17 residues. For the CDR3, the DNA is TGTGCCAGTAGTATCCGGACAGGACCCAGCTCTGGAAACACCATATATTTT. Its protein product is CASSIRTGPSSGNTIYF.

This rearrangement joins TRBV6-5 to TRBJ1-2; 9 bases align to TRBD1. The CDR3 sequence is 15 residues long. CDR1 is MNHEY and CDR2 is SVGAGI in the germline V gene. J was trimmed by 2 bases and V by 6 bases; bases with no gene match: 7. CDR3 nucleotides: TGTGCCAGCAGGATGTCCGGGACAGGGAACTATGGCTACACCTTC. It codes for CASRMSGTGNYGYTF.

This clone was counted a few times. The chain has TRBV7-8 and TRBJ1-1; maybe TRBD1 (5 bases). Germline V gives CDR1 SGHVS, CDR2 FQNEAQ. CDR3 length: 17 amino acids. The V end was cut by 5 bases, the J end by 1 base, with 20 bases between. CDR3 DNA: TGTGCCAGCAGCCTTCTGTGGGGCGGAAGAGCGAACACTGAAGCTTTCTTT. Translation gives CASSLLWGGRANTEAFF.

The table lists this clone with a few counts. V usage is TRBV10-3 and J usage is TRBJ2-7; D is undetermined. The CDR3 runs 12 residues. Germline V lookup: CDR1 ENHRY, CDR2 SYGVKD. Trimming pared 3 bases from V and 5 bases from J, leaving 8 bases between. The CDR3 sequence is CAISDNSNEQYF. Here the CDR3 DNA reads TGTGCCATCAGTGACAACAGTAACGAGCAGTACTTC.

The genes are TRBV27 and TRBJ2-2; 12 nucleotides agree with TRBD2. V lost 6 bases and J lost 5; bases outside the gene matches: 7. The CDR3 runs to 16 residues. CDR1 is MNHEY, CDR2 SMNVEV, per germline (reference sequence). This chain's CDR3 is CASSRWLAGGTGELFF. In DNA form, the CDR3 reads TGTGCCAGCAGCCGATGGCTAGCGGGAGGGACCGGGGAGCTGTTTTTT.

The chain employs TRBV27 and TRBJ2-7, with D unresolved. Between the trimmed V and J ends, which lost 5 bases and 5 bases, there was a span of 13 bases. The CDR3 consists of 13 residues. Germline CDR1 reads MNHEY; CDR2 reads SMNVEV (reference sequence). This CDR3 is CASSGNLKNEQYF. In nucleotides, the CDR3 is TGTGCCAGCAGTGGCAATCTGAAAAACGAGCAGTACTTC.

The rearrangement joins TRBV7-9 to TRBJ2-7, with D maybe TRBD2 (5 bases). The CDR3 is 14 amino acids. CDR1 and CDR2 from the germline V gene are SEHNR and FQNEAQ (reference sequence). The germline V and J ends were trimmed by 5 bases and 3 bases, with 14 bases remaining between them. The CDR3 DNA follows: TGTGCCAGCAGCCACGGGGTGGGCAACTACGAGCAGTACTTC. Protein sequence: CASSHGVGNYEQYF.

On this clone: This same CDR3 is encoded by further DNA sequences in the sample. V and J are TRBV9 and TRBJ2-3; D is unclear. Trimming left V 0 bases short and J 0 bases short, with 8 bases between. Germline CDR1 reads SGDLS; CDR2 reads YYNGEE. The CDR3 runs to 15 residues. CDR3 nucleotide sequence: TGTGCCAGCAGCGTAGCTGGAGCTAGCACAGATACGCAGTATTTT. Protein: CASSVAGASTDTQYF.

V usage is TRBV28 and J usage is TRBJ1-1; 8 bases line up with TRBD1. The junction had 12 bases not matched to a gene; V was cut back by 5 bases and J by 7 bases. The V gene's germline CDR1 is MDHEN and CDR2 SYDVKM. The CDR3 is 15 amino acids. The chain's CDR3 is CASSHSGTGGNEAFF. CDR3 sequence (DNA): TGTGCCAGCAGTCACTCCGGGACAGGCGGCAATGAAGCTTTCTTT. Full variable domain (remainder filled in from reference TRBV28 and TRBJ1-1): DVKVTQSSRYLVKRTGEKVFLECVQDMDHENMFWYRQDPGLGLRLIYFSYDVKMKEKGDIPEGYSVSREKKERFSLILESASTNQTSMYLCASSHSGTGGNEAFFGQGTRLTVV.

This chain links TRBV7-9 with TRBJ2-6, with D tentatively TRBD2 (5 bases). This CDR3 has 15 amino acids. CDR1 SEHNR and CDR2 FQNEAQ come from the germline V gene (reference sequence). Trimming removed 1 base from V and 7 bases from J, with 11 bases in between. As DNA, the CDR3 is TGTGCCAGCAGCTTAGAAGGAGGAGGAGCCAACGTCCTGACTTTC. Translated, it gives CASSLEGGGANVLTF.

Concerning this clone itself: At one of its ends the junction is not consistent with the germline gene, which may arise from a read error. The chain recombines TRBV7-9 with TRBJ1-2, with D possibly TRBD1 on 5 matching bases. This CDR3 spans 12 amino acids. Germline CDR1 is SEHNR and CDR2 is FQNEAQ (reference sequence). This CDR3 reads CAAAGGYRDFHF. The CDR3 DNA reads TGTGCCGCCGCTGGGGGGTACCGCGACTTCCACTTC.

The CDR3 sequence is CASSRRDRGIFSEKLFF. The CDR3, as DNA: TGTGCCAGTAGCCGCCGGGACAGGGGAATTTTCTCGGAAAAACTGTTTTTT. The chain couples TRBV19 to TRBJ1-4; 10 bases fit TRBD1. With V trimmed by 6 bases and J by 8 bases, 15 bases remained unmatched. The CDR3 length is 17 residues. In germline, CDR1 is LNHDA, CDR2 SQIVND (reference sequence).